This note documents a single TCR beta chain sequence. Its antigen is still unknown. The germline gives CDR1 MDHEN, CDR2 SYDVKM. V lost 4 bases and J lost 8; bases outside the gene matches: 7. CDR3 length: 14 residues. The primer mix had 60 Vbeta and 13 Jbeta primers. The protocol was immunoSEQ multiplex PCR, while the TCRdb copy is restricted to in-frame clones and leaves out a portion. Of about 200,000 clones detected, 75% to 80% appear once; the ten largest clones hold around 2%. The entry originates in a study of cytomegalovirus exposure and HLA in healthy donors. Whole-study findings and limits: A later analysis linked a missense variant in DCLRE1C to the trimming of TCR beta V and J genes. Analysis performed later found roughly 17,000 TCR beta sequences associated with HLA alleles at 0.05 false discovery rate.

The sequenced material came from PBMCs. The V call is TRBV28, the J call TRBJ1-4; the match to TRBD1 covers 7 bases. This receptor was taken from a man aged 18 to 29 in good health and CMV-seronegative. For the CDR3, the DNA is TGTGCCAGCAGTTCCGGGACAGTCGAAGAAAAACTGTTTTTT. Translation gives CASSSGTVEEKLFF.